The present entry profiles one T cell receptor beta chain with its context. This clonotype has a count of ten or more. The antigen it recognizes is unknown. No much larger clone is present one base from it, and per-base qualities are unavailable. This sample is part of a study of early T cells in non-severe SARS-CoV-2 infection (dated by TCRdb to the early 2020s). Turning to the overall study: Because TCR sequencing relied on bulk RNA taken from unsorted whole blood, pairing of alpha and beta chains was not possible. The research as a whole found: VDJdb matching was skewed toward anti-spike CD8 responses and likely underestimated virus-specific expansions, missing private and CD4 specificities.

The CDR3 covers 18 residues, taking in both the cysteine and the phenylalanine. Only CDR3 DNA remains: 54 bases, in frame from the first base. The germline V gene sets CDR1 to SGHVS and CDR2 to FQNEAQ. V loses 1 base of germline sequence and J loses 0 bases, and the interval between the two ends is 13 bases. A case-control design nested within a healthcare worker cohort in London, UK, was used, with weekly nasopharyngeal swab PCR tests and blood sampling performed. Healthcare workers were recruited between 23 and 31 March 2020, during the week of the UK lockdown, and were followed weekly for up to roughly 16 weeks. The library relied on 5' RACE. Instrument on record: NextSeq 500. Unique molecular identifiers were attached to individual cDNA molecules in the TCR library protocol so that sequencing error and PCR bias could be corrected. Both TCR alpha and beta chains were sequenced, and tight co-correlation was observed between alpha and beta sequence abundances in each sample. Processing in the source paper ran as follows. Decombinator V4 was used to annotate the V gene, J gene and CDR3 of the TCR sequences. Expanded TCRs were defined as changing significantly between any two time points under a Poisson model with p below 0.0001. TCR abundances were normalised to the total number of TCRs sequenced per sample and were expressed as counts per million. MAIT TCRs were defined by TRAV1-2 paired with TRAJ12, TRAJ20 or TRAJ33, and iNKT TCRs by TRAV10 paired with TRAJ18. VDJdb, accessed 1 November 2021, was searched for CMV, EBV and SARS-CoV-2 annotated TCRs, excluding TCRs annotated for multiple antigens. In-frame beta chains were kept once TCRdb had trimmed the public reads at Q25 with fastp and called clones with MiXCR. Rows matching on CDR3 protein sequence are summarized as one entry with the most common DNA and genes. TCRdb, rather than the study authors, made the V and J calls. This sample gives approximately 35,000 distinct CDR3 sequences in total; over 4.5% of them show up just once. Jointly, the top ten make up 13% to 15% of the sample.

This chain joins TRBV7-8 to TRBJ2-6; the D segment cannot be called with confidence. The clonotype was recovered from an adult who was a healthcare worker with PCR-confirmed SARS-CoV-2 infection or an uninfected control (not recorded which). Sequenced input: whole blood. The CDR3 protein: CASSLVGLDLSGANVLTF. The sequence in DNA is TGTGCCAGCAGCTTAGTGGGTTTGGACCTCTCTGGGGCCAACGTCCTGACTTTC. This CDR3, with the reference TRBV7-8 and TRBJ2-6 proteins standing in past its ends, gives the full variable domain GAGVSQSPRYKVAKRGQDVALRCDPISGHVSLFWYQQALGQGPEFLTYFQNEAQLDKSGLPSDRFFAERPEGSVSTLKIQRTQQEDSAVYLCASSLVGLDLSGANVLTFGAGSRLTVL.